Following are 13 T cell receptor beta chains from one sample sequenced in a study of OX40 agonist ivuxolimab in advanced cancers. Sequenced by immunoSEQ multiplex PCR; TCRdb stores in-frame clones only, minus some. The sample contains some 150,000 clones, roughly nine tenths of which appear only once. This specimen was CD4+ or CD8+ T cells sorted from blood, taken in a trial of the OX40 agonist ivuxolimab. Receptors originate from an adult with an advanced solid tumor such as melanoma, head and neck, liver or kidney cancer.

The chain combines TRBV28 with TRBJ2-1; D is possibly TRBD2 (6 bases). The length of the CDR3 is 14 residues. Trimming took 8 bases from V and 1 from J, leaving 12 bases between them. CDR1 MDHEN and CDR2 SYDVKM come from the germline V gene. CDR3 nucleotides: TGTGCCAGCGGGACTTTCCATTCCTACAATGAGCAGTTCTTC. This gives the protein CASGTFHSYNEQFF.

This clone was detected a few times. This chain connects TRBV5-4 to TRBJ2-3, with 10 bases identical to TRBD2. This CDR3 spans 15 amino acids. V was pared by 4 bases and J by 1 base, with 3 bases of the junction left unmatched. Germline V gene sequence: CDR1 SGHNT, CDR2 YYREEE (reference sequence). The CDR3 nucleotides are TGTGCCAGCAGCCCCGGGACTAGCGGCACAGATACGCAGTATTTT. This gives the protein CASSPGTSGTDTQYF.

This sequence joins TRBV7-9 and TRBJ1-5; TRBD1 might be the D (6 bases). Germline CDR1 is SEHNR and CDR2 is FQNEAQ (reference sequence). The CDR3 spans 16 residues. The germline V and J ends were trimmed by 4 bases and 2 bases, with 15 bases remaining between them. CDR3 DNA sequence: TGTGCCAGCAGCTCGTCAACAGGGTTCGGCAATCAGCCCCAGCATTTT. Translation: CASSSSTGFGNQPQHF.

The sample holds one count of this clone. The chain recombines TRBV6-6 with TRBJ2-3, with 9 positions matching TRBD1. After removal of 8 bases from V and 2 bases from J, the junction contained 11 bases not matched to a gene. CDR3 length: 16 residues. Germline V gene data show CDR1 as MNHNY and CDR2 as SVGAGI (reference sequence). The CDR3: CASGAGDRGFTDTQYF. In nucleotides, the CDR3 is TGTGCCAGCGGCGCAGGAGACAGGGGGTTCACAGATACGCAGTATTTT.

The chain links TRBV11-1 to TRBJ2-1; D remains unclear. Trimming took off 3 bases at V and 9 bases at J, with 12 bases between the two ends. The CDR3 has 13 amino acids. Looked up from germline, CDR1 is SGHAT and CDR2 is FQDESV (reference sequence). The CDR3: CASSFYSRGEQFF. The CDR3 coding sequence is TGTGCCAGCAGCTTCTATTCCCGCGGTGAGCAGTTCTTC.

The rearrangement uses TRBV2 and TRBJ2-1, with TRBD1 matching 8 bases. This CDR3 has 15 amino acids. Looked up from germline, CDR1 is SNHLY and CDR2 is FYNNEI. V trimming: 4 bases; J trimming: 3 bases; junction bases outside the gene matches: 5. CDR3: CASSADRGSYNEQFF. The CDR3 coding sequence is TGTGCCAGCAGTGCTGACAGGGGTAGCTACAATGAGCAGTTCTTC.

This chain uses TRBV5-6 with TRBJ1-2; D might be TRBD1 (5 bases). With 4 bases removed from V and 4 bases from J, the gap between germline ends came to 14 bases. This CDR3 contains 14 residues. The V gene's germline CDR1 is SGHDT and CDR2 YYEEEE. CDR3 bases: TGTGCCAGCAGCGAATACACAGGTCCCTATGGCTACACCTTC. Translated, it gives CASSEYTGPYGYTF.

The V and J genes are TRBV6-5 and TRBJ1-2; D not resolved. Trimming took 0 bases from V and 2 from J, leaving 7 bases between them. Per germline, CDR1 MNHEY and CDR2 SVGAGI. The CDR3 has 14 residues. CDR3 nucleotides: TGTGCCAGCAGTTACTCGCTGAACAACTATGGCTACACCTTC. As protein: CASSYSLNNYGYTF.

The table lists this clone with a count of one. The J gene is TRBJ2-5, the V gene TRBV30; D ambiguous. The V end lost 1 base, the J end lost 4 bases, and 10 bases lay between the germline ends. Germline assignment: CDR1 GTSNPN and CDR2 SVGIG (reference sequence). This CDR3 is built from 13 residues. Here the CDR3 reads CAWSEGRRETQYF. Written as DNA, the CDR3 is TGTGCCTGGAGTGAGGGCAGGCGAGAGACCCAGTACTTC.

This chain connects TRBV19 to TRBJ2-7; 7 bases align to TRBD2. Trimming at V came to 4 bases and at J to 2 bases, leaving 5 bases not matched to a gene. CDR3 size: 14 residues. The germline V gene has CDR1 LNHDA and CDR2 SQIVND (reference sequence). The CDR3 here is CASSTASGAYEQYF. The DNA of the CDR3 is TGTGCCAGTAGTACAGCTAGCGGCGCCTACGAGCAGTACTTC.

The gene calls are TRBV27 and TRBJ2-2; D may be TRBD1 or TRBD2 (5 bases each). V was clipped by 9 bases and J by 6 bases, with 14 bases between them. CDR1 and CDR2 from the germline V gene are MNHEY and SMNVEV (reference sequence). This CDR3 is 13 amino acids long. The DNA for the CDR3 is TGTGCCAGTGGGGACCCCCCAGCCGGGGAGCTGTTTTTT. It is translated as CASGDPPAGELFF.

This chain links TRBV30 with TRBJ1-4; perhaps TRBD1 as D (6 bases). CDR1 is GTSNPN and CDR2 is SVGIG in the germline V gene (reference sequence). This CDR3 region has 12 residues. V was pared by 7 bases and J by 8 bases, with 14 bases between. CDR3 coding DNA: TGTGCCTCAGCACAGGGAGGGGAAAAACTGTTTTTT. This encodes CASAQGGEKLFF. Variable domain in full (rest from reference TRBV30 and TRBJ1-4): SQTIHQWPATLVQPVGSPLSLECTVEGTSNPNLYWYRQAAGRGLQLLFYSVGIGQISSEVPQNLSASRPQDRQFILSSKKLLLSDSGFYLCASAQGGEKLFFGSGTQLSVL.

The chain links TRBV30 to TRBJ2-5, with D maybe TRBD1 (6 bases). With the DNA end fitting TRBJ2-7 better, the J assignment may be wrong. This CDR3 is 11 amino acids long. Looked up from germline, CDR1 is GTSNPN and CDR2 is SVGIG (reference sequence). The DNA of the CDR3 is TGTGCCTGCCGGACAGTTTACGAGCAGTACTTC. This sequence encodes CACRTVYEQYF.